These 19 T cell receptor beta chains were sequenced from one sample in a study of blood T cell repertoires in COVID-19. The repertoire was sequenced with immunoSEQ multiplex PCR; TCRdb's copy has only in-frame clones and lacks some. This table holds about 240,000 clones, 82% found once. Sequences were obtained from peripheral blood. These receptors all stem from an older woman with active or convalescent COVID-19.

The chain links TRBV7-2 to TRBJ1-4; D is ambiguous. V lost 5 bases, J lost 8 bases, and 12 bases lay in between. The germline gives CDR1 SGHTA, CDR2 FQGNSA. The CDR3 extends over 13 amino acids. The CDR3 DNA reads as TGTGCCAGCAGCCCCTCCGTAGAAGAAAAACTGTTTTTT. Protein product: CASSPSVEEKLFF. Full variable domain (remainder filled in from reference TRBV7-2 and TRBJ1-4): GAGVSQSPSNKVTEKGKDVELRCDPISGHTALYWYRQSLGQGLEFLIYFQGNSAPDKSGLPSDRFSAERTGGSVSTLTIQRTQQEDSAVYLCASSPSVEEKLFFGSGTQLSVL.

This chain links TRBV2 with TRBJ1-2, with D possibly TRBD1 on 6 matching bases. In germline, CDR1 is SNHLY, CDR2 FYNNEI. V lost 6 bases to trimming and J lost 8 bases, with 16 bases between them. CDR3 length: 13 amino acids. The CDR3 nucleotides are TGTGCCAGCAGATGGGGGGGGGCTGTGGGCTACACCTTC. This gives the protein CASRWGGAVGYTF.

The J gene is TRBJ1-1, the V gene TRBV18, with D hard to call. The ends were cut back, 5 bases at V and 2 bases at J, with 12 bases in the middle. There are 14 residues in the CDR3. The V gene's germline CDR1 is KGHSH and CDR2 LQKENI. CDR3 in amino acids: CASSATEYNTEAFF. In nucleotides, the CDR3 is TGTGCCAGCTCAGCCACAGAATACAACACTGAAGCTTTCTTT.

The chain has TRBV14 and TRBJ1-1, with D hard to call. The CDR3 has 16 amino acids. The V gene's germline CDR1 is SGHDN and CDR2 FVKESK. V dropped 4 bases and J dropped 1 base, with 16 bases sitting between them. DNA of the CDR3: TGTGCCAGCAGCCCCGGGGTCTTAGGAGGGAACACTGAAGCTTTCTTT. As protein: CASSPGVLGGNTEAFF.

The gene calls are TRBV29-1 and TRBJ1-2; D not certain. Between the trimmed V and J ends, which lost 7 bases and 4 bases, there was a span of 22 bases. Looked up from germline, CDR1 is SQVTM and CDR2 is ANQGSEA. The CDR3 runs to 15 residues. The chain's CDR3 is CSATAGSQTPYGYTF. CDR3 sequence (DNA): TGCAGCGCCACCGCGGGCAGCCAAACGCCCTATGGCTACACCTTC. The full variable domain, its missing parts supplied by reference TRBV29-1 and TRBJ1-2, is SAVISQKPSRDICQRGTSLTIQCQVDSQVTMMFWYRQQPGQSLTLIATANQGSEATYESGFVIDKFPISRPNLTFSTLTVSNMSPEDSSIYLCSATAGSQTPYGYTFGSGTRLTVV.

V gene TRBV10-3 combines with J gene TRBJ1-6; TRBD1 might be the D (6 bases). Trimming took off 2 bases at V and 9 bases at J, with 17 bases between the two ends. This CDR3 has 16 amino acids. Germline lookup yields CDR1 ENHRY and CDR2 SYGVKD. CDR3 region: CAISEPTGPGGSPLHF. The CDR3 nucleotides read TGTGCCATCAGTGAGCCGACAGGTCCTGGAGGTTCACCCCTCCACTTT.

The gene calls are TRBV27 and TRBJ1-6; 10 bases are a match to TRBD1. Trimming removed 6 bases from V and 1 base from J; junction bases left unmatched: 6. CDR3 size: 17 residues. Germline V gene lookup returns CDR1 MNHEY and CDR2 SMNVEV (reference sequence). The CDR3 sequence: CASRRQGARSYNSPLHF. The CDR3 DNA follows: TGTGCCAGCAGACGACAGGGGGCGAGGTCCTATAATTCACCCCTCCACTTT.

The V and J genes are TRBV19 and TRBJ1-2; TRBD1 is a possible D gene (5 bases). V was shortened by 0 bases and J by 4 bases, with 9 bases between the two germline ends. Germline lookup yields CDR1 LNHDA and CDR2 SQIVND (reference sequence). The CDR3 contains 14 residues. The CDR3 DNA reads TGTGCCAGTAGTATAGACAGCGGGGCCTATGGCTACACCTTC. It codes for CASSIDSGAYGYTF.

The V and J genes are TRBV7-8 and TRBJ2-7; no reliable D call. The germline V gene encodes CDR1 SGHVS and CDR2 FQNEAQ. The CDR3 runs to 13 residues. V was pared by 2 bases and J by 4 bases, with 9 bases between. The CDR3 spells CASSLSLRYEQYF. Here the CDR3 DNA reads TGTGCCAGCAGCTTAAGCCTCCGATACGAGCAGTACTTC. Full variable domain (remainder filled in from reference TRBV7-8 and TRBJ2-7): GAGVSQSPRYKVAKRGQDVALRCDPISGHVSLFWYQQALGQGPEFLTYFQNEAQLDKSGLPSDRFFAERPEGSVSTLKIQRTQQEDSAVYLCASSLSLRYEQYFGPGTRLTVT.

This rearrangement joins TRBV11-2 to TRBJ2-2, with a possible D match to TRBD2 (7 bases). The V end was cut by 1 base, the J end by 2 bases, with 11 bases between. The CDR3 covers 16 residues. CDR1 is SGHAT and CDR2 is FQNNGV in the germline V gene. As DNA, the CDR3 is TGTGCCAGCAGCTTAGTACCGGGGGGCAACACCGGGGAGCTGTTTTTT. This codes for CASSLVPGGNTGELFF.

V and J are TRBV18 and TRBJ2-2; possible D gene TRBD2, 6 bases. CDR3 length equals 16 residues. Trimming took 3 bases from V and 5 from J, leaving 16 bases between them. From germline, CDR1 is KGHSH and CDR2 LQKENI. The CDR3 region has the DNA TGTGCCAGCTCACCGGAACAGGCGGGACCGACCGGGGAGCTGTTTTTT. As protein: CASSPEQAGPTGELFF. The full variable domain, in which reference TRBV18 and TRBJ2-2 provide the parts outside the CDR3, is NAGVMQNPRHLVRRRGQEARLRCSPMKGHSHVYWYRQLPEEGLKFMVYLQKENIIDESGMPKERFSAEFPKEGPSILRIQQVVRGDSAAYFCASSPEQAGPTGELFFGEGSRLTVL.

The gene calls are TRBV19 and TRBJ1-6; TRBD1 might be the D (5 bases). Germline CDR1 is LNHDA and CDR2 is SQIVND (reference sequence). V lost 6 bases to trimming and J lost 12 bases, with 18 bases between them. The CDR3 is made up of 14 amino acids. This chain's CDR3 is CASRALGGDVPLHF. As DNA, the CDR3 is TGTGCCAGTAGGGCACTGGGGGGGGATGTACCCCTCCACTTT.

This clone has only a few counts. The V and J genes are TRBV12-3 or TRBV12-4 and TRBJ1-2; TRBD1 matches 7 bases. The V segment lost 6 bases and the J segment 6 bases; nucleotides outside the gene matches: 7. The length of the CDR3 is 13 residues. The CDR3 spells CASSKDRKHGYTF. In DNA, the CDR3 is TGTGCCAGCAGCAAGGACAGGAAACATGGCTACACCTTC.

The chain joins TRBV2 to TRBJ1-1; 7 bases map to TRBD1. CDR3 length equals 14 residues. Germline trimming cut 8 bases from V and 4 bases from J; bases unmatched to any gene: 10. The germline CDR1 and CDR2 sequences are SNHLY and FYNNEI. The CDR3, as DNA: TGTGCCAGCGCCCCCCCGACAGGGAGCACTGAAGCTTTCTTT. Translation: CASAPPTGSTEAFF.

This clone was seen only a few times. This chain uses TRBV27 with TRBJ1-3; D gene unclear. The germline V and J ends were trimmed by 2 bases and 3 bases, with 8 bases remaining between them. Germline V gives CDR1 MNHEY, CDR2 SMNVEV (reference sequence). This CDR3 is 14 amino acids long. In DNA, the CDR3 is TGTGCCAGCAGTTTAAGAGGGTTTGGAAACACCATATATTTT. It encodes CASSLRGFGNTIYF.

The rearrangement uses TRBV5-8 and TRBJ1-6, with D possibly being TRBD1 (6 bases). The germline CDR1 and CDR2 sequences are SGHTS and YDEGEE. The CDR3 is made up of 13 amino acids. Trimming took 3 bases from V and 8 from J, leaving 9 bases between them. The CDR3 region has the DNA TGTGCCAGCAGCTACAGGGCTGATTCACCCCTCCACTTT. This codes for CASSYRADSPLHF.

The gene calls are TRBV7-2 and TRBJ1-2; D might be TRBD1 (6 bases). This CDR3 contains 17 residues. V was shortened by 4 bases and J by 4 bases, with 22 bases between the two germline ends. Germline loops: CDR1 SGHTA, CDR2 FQGNSA. For the CDR3, the DNA is TGTGCCAGCAGCTCCTCGACGGGGGGCGCGGGTGGCTATGGCTACACCTTC. Translating gives CASSSSTGGAGGYGYTF.

The chain combines TRBV10-2 with TRBJ1-6, with D possibly being TRBD1 (6 bases). From germline, CDR1 is WSHSY and CDR2 SAAADI. The V and J ends lost 4 bases and 8 bases respectively, with 15 bases between them. CDR3 size: 15 residues. CDR3 residues: CASSATGGVDSPLHF. In nucleotides, the CDR3 is TGCGCCAGCAGTGCCACGGGGGGCGTCGATTCACCCCTCCACTTT.

The genes are TRBV10-3 and TRBJ2-3; no clear D. Trimming removed 0 bases at V and 3 bases at J, with 7 bases between. Germline loops: CDR1 ENHRY, CDR2 SYGVKD. The CDR3 length is 14 residues. CDR3 coding DNA: TGTGCCATCAGTGAGTCAGTCGGGACAGATACGCAGTATTTT. The encoded protein is CAISESVGTDTQYF.